This T cell receptor beta chain stems from a study of T-cell reconstitution after alpha-beta-depleted transplantation in children. Unique molecular identifiers were used to barcode this TCRbeta library. TCRdb reanalysed the PCR reads using MiXCR and keeps one entry per CDR3 protein. The sample comprises about 640,000 distinct CDR3 sequences, 16% of which are singletons, and 0.9% to 1.2% rests with the top ten. This receptor was taken from a human donor who donated a stem cell graft to a child with acute myeloid leukemia. The sequences come from PBMCs from the stem cell graft donor, collected from the stem cell graft.

CDR3 sequence (DNA): TGTGCCACGCATTTAGCGGATTACAATGAGCAGTTCTTC. Its translation is CATHLADYNEQFF. The genes are TRBV7-9 and TRBJ2-1, with a weak D call TRBD2 (6 bases). CDR1 SEHNR and CDR2 FQNEAQ come from the germline V gene (reference sequence). This CDR3 comprises 13 residues. V lost 10 bases, J lost 4 bases, and 14 bases lay in between.